The entry below gives a single T cell receptor beta chain sequence along with its context. In its sample, this clonotype was seen many times. Which antigen it targets is not known. Within one base of it there is no much larger clone, and no base qualities were kept. TCR libraries were constructed from 300 to 400 ng RNA using the Immunoverse kit, and molecular barcoded adaptors covering alpha/delta and beta/gamma chains were employed. TCR library preparation used the same RNA that was used for transcriptome sequencing. Sequencing of TCR libraries was carried out on an Illumina HiSeq 4000 with 2 x 150 cycles. Under the source paper's analysis protocol: With MiXCR, TCR reads were aligned to human V, D, J and C references and assembled into CDR3 clonotypes, with quality filtering and error correction included. The tcR package in R was used for analysis of clonotype counts and gene usage diversity. Raw mapping reads were checked after the RNA-seq reads had been mapped by STAR aligner version 2.5.3a onto the human GRCh37 genome. To test the effect of sequencing depth on detected clonotypes, IR-seq fastq files were randomly downsampled using Seqtk 1.3. TCRdb itself trimmed the public reads at Q25 with fastp, ran MiXCR and retained productive beta chains. Every entry covers one CDR3 protein and lists the most common genes and DNA from its rows. TCRdb's processing, not the study's, gives the V and J calls here. Here the sample has 5,000 to 7,000 distinct CDR3 sequences; around a quarter occur a single time. The ten biggest clones cover roughly 50% of the sample.

The sample originates from a study of read filtering for tumor transcriptome and immune sequencing (dated by TCRdb to the early 2020s). Background for the entire study: The cohort was composed of roughly 16 male and some 15 female patients, with a mean age of roughly 70 years and an age range of roughly 45 to 80. Whole-transcriptome libraries were prepared with the TruSeq RNA Access Library Prep Kit after DNase treatment. By revised international staging, roughly eight patients were R-ISS I, some 17 were R-ISS II and 7 were R-ISS III. One of the main goals was to work out a read-filtering strategy for immune repertoire data, in particular whether clonotypes backed by only a single read should be removed. TCR-region mapped reads per sample ranged from about 4.05 to 11 million with IR-seq versus only roughly 75 to 1273 with RNA-seq. Using the same bone marrow samples, the study compared TCR repertoires obtained by targeted immune repertoire sequencing with those obtained by bulk whole-transcriptome sequencing.

Each patient had bone marrow sampled at the time of active disease. Ficoll-Hypaque density gradient centrifugation was used to isolate the bone marrow mononuclear cells. Myeloma plasma cells were removed and CD138-negative cells were collected by negative selection after labeling with CD138 magnetic microbeads on a MACS separator. Flow cytometry on an Attune NxT with CD138 antibodies was used to check the purity of the isolated cells. Total RNA was extracted using TRIzol reagent and was quantified on a NanoDrop spectrophotometer. Paired RNA-seq and IR-seq were performed on the CD138-negative bone marrow sample of each patient. What the authors observed across the whole study: Clonotypes were captured by IR-seq at much higher depth and more reliably than by RNA-seq, and smaller IR-seq throughput was sufficient for identification of most shared clonotypes. The correlation between IR-seq and RNA-seq shared clonotype proportions was increased by removal of single-read clonotypes. Single-read clonotypes made up around 82% of clonotypes but roughly 3.2% of total reads in IR-seq, and less than 75% of clonotypes and about 45% of reads in RNA-seq. Rather than purified T cells, the sorted CD138-negative fraction was a mixed bone marrow immune population.

Sequences were obtained from a population of CD138-negative cells sorted from bone marrow. The sample's cell subset or site label, decoded: bone marrow mononuclear cells depleted of CD138+ plasma/myeloma cells by negative magnetic selection. The receptor's source is a donor at least 40 years old with multiple myeloma.

The sequenced DNA: TGTGCCACCAGCAGAGATTCAGTGGTTGAAAAACTGTTTTTT. This gives the protein CATSRDSVVEKLFF. The receptor chain draws on TRBV15 and TRBJ1-4, with the D gene not confidently named. V is cut by 0 bases and J by 7 bases, and the space between the germline ends is 9 bases. The CDR3 starts with the cysteine, ends with the phenylalanine, and has 14 residues. The retained sequence is limited to the CDR3, 42 bases, with the frame set at the first base. CDR1 and CDR2 are read off the germline V gene (reference sequence) as LNHNV and YYDKDF.